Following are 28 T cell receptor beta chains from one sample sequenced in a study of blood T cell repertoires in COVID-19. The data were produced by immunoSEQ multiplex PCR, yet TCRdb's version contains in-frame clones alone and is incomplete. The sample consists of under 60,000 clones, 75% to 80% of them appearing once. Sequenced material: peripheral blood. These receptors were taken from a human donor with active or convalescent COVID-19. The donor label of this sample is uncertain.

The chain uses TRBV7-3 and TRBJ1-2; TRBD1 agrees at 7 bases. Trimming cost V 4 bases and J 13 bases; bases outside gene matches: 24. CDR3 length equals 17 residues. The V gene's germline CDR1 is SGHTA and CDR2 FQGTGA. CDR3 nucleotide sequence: TGTGCCAGCAGCTACCGGGACAGAATAGGGAAGGATGAGGCCTCCACCTTC. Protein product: CASSYRDRIGKDEASTF.

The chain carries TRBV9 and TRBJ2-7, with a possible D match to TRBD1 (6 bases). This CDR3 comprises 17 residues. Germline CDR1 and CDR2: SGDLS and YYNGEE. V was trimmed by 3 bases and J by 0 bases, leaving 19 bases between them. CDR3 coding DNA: TGTGCCAGCAGCGCGGGGCTAGGAGTAGGGGGCTCCTACGAGCAGTACTTC. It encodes CASSAGLGVGGSYEQYF.

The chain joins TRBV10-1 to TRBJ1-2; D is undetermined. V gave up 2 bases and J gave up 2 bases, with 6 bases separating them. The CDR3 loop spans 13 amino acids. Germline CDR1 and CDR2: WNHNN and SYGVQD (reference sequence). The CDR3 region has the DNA TGCGCCAGCAGTGAGAACAGAAACTATGGCTACACCTTC. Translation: CASSENRNYGYTF.

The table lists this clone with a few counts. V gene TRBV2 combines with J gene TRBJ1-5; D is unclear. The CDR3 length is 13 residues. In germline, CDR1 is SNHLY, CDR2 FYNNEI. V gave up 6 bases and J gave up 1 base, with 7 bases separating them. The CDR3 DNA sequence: TGTGCCAGCAGCTTGAGGAGCAATCAGCCCCAGCATTTT. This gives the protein CASSLRSNQPQHF.

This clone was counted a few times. In DNA, the CDR3 is TGTGCCAGCAGCTCTAGCGGGGAACGCTGGGAGCAGTACTTC. The encoded protein is CASSSSGERWEQYF. J is TRBJ2-7 and V is TRBV7-2; 9 bases agree with TRBD2. CDR1 SGHTA and CDR2 FQGNSA come from the germline V gene. This CDR3 comprises 14 residues. After removal of 4 bases from V and 7 bases from J, the junction contained 8 bases not matched to a gene.

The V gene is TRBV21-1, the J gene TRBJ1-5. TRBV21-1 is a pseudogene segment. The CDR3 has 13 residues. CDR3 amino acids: CASARRVGQPQHF. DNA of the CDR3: TGTGCCAGCGCCCGACGGGTGGGTCAGCCCCAGCATTTT.

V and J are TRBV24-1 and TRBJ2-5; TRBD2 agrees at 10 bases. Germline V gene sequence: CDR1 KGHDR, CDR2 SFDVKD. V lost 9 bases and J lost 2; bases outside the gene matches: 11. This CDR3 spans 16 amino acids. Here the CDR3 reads CATAGLGLATQETQYF. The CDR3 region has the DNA TGTGCCACCGCAGGGTTGGGACTAGCGACACAAGAGACCCAGTACTTC.

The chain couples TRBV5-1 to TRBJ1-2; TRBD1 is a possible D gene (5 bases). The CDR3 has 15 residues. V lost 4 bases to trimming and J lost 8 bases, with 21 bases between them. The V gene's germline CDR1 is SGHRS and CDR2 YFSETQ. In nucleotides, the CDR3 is TGCGCCAGCAGCACAGACACCGGGACGGCGGGAGGCTACACCTTC. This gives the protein CASSTDTGTAGGYTF.

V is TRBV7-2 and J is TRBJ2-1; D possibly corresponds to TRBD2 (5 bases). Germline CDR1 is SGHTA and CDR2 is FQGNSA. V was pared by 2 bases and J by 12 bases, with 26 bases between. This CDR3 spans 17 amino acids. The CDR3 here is CASSLFVLGSTGVGQFF. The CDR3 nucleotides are TGTGCCAGCAGCTTATTCGTATTGGGGAGTACTGGTGTGGGGCAGTTCTTC.

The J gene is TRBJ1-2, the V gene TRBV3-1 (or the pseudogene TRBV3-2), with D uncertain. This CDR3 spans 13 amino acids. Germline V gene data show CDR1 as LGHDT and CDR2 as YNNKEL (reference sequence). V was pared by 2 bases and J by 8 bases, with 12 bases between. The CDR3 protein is CASSQSILVGYTF. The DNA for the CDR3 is TGTGCCAGCAGCCAATCGATCTTAGTGGGCTACACCTTC.

The CDR3 coding sequence is TGTGCCAGCAGCCCGGACAGGGGGCTGGGGAATGAGCAGTTCTTC. It specifies CASSPDRGLGNEQFF. The chain couples TRBV3-1 (or the pseudogene TRBV3-2) to TRBJ2-1; 11 bases fit TRBD1. J lost 7 bases, V lost 4 bases, and 6 bases had no gene match. The germline CDR1 and CDR2 sequences are LGHDT and YNNKEL (reference sequence). The CDR3 spans 15 residues.

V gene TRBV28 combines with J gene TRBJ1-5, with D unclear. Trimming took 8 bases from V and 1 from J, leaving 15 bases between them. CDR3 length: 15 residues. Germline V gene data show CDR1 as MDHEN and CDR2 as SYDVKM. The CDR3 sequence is CASFRGDFSNQPQHF. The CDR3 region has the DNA TGTGCCAGCTTCCGGGGTGACTTCAGCAATCAGCCCCAGCATTTT.

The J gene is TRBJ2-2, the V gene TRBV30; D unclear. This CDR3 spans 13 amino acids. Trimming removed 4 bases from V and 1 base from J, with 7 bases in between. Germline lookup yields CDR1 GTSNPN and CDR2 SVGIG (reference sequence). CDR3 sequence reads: CAWTPLNTGELFF. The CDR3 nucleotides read TGTGCCTGGACTCCCCTGAACACCGGGGAGCTGTTTTTT.

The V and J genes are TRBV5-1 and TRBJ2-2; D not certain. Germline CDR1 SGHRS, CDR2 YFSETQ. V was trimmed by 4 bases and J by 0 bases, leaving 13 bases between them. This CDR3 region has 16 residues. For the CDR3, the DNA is TGCGCCAGCAGCGTATCGTTTGCGGCGAACACCGGGGAGCTGTTTTTT. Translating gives CASSVSFAANTGELFF.

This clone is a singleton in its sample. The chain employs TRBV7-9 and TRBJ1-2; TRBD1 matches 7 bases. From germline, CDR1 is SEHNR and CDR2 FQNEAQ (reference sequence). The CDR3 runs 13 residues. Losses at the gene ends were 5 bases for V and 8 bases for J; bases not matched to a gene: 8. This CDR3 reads CASSATGEEGYTF. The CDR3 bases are TGTGCCAGCAGCGCCACAGGGGAGGAAGGCTACACCTTC.

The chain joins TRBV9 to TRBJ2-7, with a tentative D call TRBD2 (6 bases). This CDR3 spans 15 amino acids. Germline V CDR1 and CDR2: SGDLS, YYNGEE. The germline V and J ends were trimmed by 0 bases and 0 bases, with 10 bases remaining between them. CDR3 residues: CASSVGEAVSYEQYF. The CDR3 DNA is TGTGCCAGCAGCGTAGGGGAGGCGGTCTCCTACGAGCAGTACTTC. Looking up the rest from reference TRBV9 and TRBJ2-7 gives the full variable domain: DSGVTQTPKHLITATGQRVTLRCSPRSGDLSVYWYQQSLDQGLQFLIQYYNGEERAKGNILERFSAQQFPDLHSELNLSSLELGDSALYFCASSVGEAVSYEQYFGPGTRLTVT.

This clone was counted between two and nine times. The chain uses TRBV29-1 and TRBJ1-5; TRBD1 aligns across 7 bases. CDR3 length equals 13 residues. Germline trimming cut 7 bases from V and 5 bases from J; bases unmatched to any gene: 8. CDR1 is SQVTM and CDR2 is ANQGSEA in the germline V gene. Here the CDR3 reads CSGTTGVDQPQHF. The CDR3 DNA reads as TGCAGCGGCACCACAGGGGTAGATCAGCCCCAGCATTTT.

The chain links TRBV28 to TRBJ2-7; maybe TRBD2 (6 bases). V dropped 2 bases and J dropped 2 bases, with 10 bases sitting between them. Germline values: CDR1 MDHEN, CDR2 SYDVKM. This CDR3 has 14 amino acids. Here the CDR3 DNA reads TGTGCCAGCAGTTTAGTAGCGGTGACCTACGAGCAGTACTTC. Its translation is CASSLVAVTYEQYF.

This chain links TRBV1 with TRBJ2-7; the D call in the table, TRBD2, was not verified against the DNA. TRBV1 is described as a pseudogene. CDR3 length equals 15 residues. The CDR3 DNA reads TGCACCAGCAGCGCGGACTCCCACCGTCACTACGAGCAGTACTTC. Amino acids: CTSSADSHRHYEQYF.

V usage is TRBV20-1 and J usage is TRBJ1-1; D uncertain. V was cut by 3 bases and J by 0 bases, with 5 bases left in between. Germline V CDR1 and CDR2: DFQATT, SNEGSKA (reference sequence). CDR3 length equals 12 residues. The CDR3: CSASTVNTEAFF. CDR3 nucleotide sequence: TGCAGTGCTAGTACAGTGAACACTGAAGCTTTCTTT.

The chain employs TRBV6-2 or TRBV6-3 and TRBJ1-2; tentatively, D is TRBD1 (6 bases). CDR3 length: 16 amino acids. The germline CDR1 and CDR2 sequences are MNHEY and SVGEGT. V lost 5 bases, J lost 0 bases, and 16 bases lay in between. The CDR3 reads CASSRPGHKSNYGYTF. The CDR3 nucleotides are TGTGCCAGCAGTAGACCGGGACATAAGTCTAACTATGGCTACACCTTC.

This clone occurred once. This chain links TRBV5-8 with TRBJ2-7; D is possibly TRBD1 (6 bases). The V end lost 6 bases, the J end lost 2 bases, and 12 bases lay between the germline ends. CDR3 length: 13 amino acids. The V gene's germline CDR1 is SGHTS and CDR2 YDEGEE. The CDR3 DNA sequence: TGTGCCAGCACCCGGACAGCCCCCTACGAGCAGTACTTC. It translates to CASTRTAPYEQYF.

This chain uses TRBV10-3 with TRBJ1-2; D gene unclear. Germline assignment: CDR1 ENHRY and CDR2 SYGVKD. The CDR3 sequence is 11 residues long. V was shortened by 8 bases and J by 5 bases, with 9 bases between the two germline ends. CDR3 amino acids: CAIGGNYGYTF. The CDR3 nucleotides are TGTGCCATCGGAGGGAATTATGGCTACACCTTC.

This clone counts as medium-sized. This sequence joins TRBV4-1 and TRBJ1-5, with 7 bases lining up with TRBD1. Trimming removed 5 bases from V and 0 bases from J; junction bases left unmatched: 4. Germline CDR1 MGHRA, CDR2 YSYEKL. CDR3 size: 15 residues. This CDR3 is CASSLTGPSNQPQHF. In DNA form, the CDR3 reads TGCGCCAGCAGCTTGACAGGGCCTAGCAATCAGCCCCAGCATTTT.

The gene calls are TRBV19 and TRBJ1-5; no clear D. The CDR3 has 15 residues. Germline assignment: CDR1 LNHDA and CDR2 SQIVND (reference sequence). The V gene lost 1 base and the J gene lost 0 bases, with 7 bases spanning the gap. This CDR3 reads CASSIGHTSNQPQHF. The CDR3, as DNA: TGTGCCAGTAGTATAGGGCATACTAGCAATCAGCCCCAGCATTTT.

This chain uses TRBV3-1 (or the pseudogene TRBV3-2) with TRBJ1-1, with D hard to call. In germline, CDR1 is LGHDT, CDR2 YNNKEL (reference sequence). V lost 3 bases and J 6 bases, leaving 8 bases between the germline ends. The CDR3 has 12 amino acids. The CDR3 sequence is CASSQGPAEAFF. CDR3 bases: TGTGCCAGCAGCCAGGGCCCCGCTGAAGCTTTCTTT.

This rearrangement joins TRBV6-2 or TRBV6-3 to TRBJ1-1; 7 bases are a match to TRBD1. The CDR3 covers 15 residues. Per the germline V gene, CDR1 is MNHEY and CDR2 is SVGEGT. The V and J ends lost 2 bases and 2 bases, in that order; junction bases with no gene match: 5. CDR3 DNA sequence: TGTGCCAGCAGTTACATGGGACAGATAAACACTGAAGCTTTCTTT. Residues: CASSYMGQINTEAFF.

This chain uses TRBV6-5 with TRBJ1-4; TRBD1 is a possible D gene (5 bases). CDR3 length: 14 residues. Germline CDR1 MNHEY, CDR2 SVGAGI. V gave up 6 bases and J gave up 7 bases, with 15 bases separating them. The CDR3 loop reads CASRLQAPGEKLFF. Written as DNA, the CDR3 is TGTGCCAGCAGGTTACAGGCGCCCGGTGAAAAACTGTTTTTT.